This T cell receptor beta chain was captured in a study of shared clonotypes between healthy human individuals. Study information: A donor's plate count was three for CD4 naive and three for CD4 memory; CD8 naive had two and CD8 memory one.

A note on this clone: Its antigen is unknown.

Study-level points and caveats: Since donors were few, the genetic and exposure-history diversity represented was limited.

The authors ran the assay at deep level. Profiled with immunoSEQ multiplex PCR; TCRdb holds only in-frame clones, not every one. The table has over a million clones, approximately 97% seen once. The CDR3 contains 14 residues. The junction had 6 bases not matched to a gene; V was cut back by 4 bases and J by 2 bases. Germline V CDR1 and CDR2: GTSNPN, SVGIG (reference sequence). The specimen sequenced was naive CD4+ T cells sorted from blood. Stated subset: CD45RA+ positively selected. The chain links TRBV30 to TRBJ1-2, with 8 bases lining up with TRBD1. The receptor comes from a man aged 25-45 years in good health. CDR3 loop: CAWNRGVTNYGYTF. The CDR3 region has the DNA TGTGCCTGGAACAGGGGGGTTACCAACTATGGCTACACCTTC.